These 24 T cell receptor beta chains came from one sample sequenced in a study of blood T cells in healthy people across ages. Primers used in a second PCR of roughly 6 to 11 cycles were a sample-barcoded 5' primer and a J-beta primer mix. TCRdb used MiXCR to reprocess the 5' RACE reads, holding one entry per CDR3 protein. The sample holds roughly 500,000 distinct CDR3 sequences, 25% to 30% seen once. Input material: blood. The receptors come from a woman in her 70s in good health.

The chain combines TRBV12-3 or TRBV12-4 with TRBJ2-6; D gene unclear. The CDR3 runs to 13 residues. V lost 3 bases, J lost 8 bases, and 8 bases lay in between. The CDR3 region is CASSFQPPNVLTF. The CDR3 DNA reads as TGTGCCAGCAGTTTCCAGCCCCCCAACGTCCTGACTTTC.

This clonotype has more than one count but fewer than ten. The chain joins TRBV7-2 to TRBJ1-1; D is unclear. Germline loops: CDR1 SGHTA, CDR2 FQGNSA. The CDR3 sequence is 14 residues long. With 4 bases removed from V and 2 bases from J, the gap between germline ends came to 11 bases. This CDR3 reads CASSSRAGNTEAFF. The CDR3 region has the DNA TGTGCCAGCAGCTCTCGGGCGGGTAACACTGAAGCTTTCTTT.

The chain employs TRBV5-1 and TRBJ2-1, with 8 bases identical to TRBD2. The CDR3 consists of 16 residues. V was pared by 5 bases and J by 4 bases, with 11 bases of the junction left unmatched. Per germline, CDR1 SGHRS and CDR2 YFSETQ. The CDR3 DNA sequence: TGCGCCAGCAGTCGGCGGGTTTCGGGGGGGTACAATGAGCAGTTCTTC. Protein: CASSRRVSGGYNEQFF.

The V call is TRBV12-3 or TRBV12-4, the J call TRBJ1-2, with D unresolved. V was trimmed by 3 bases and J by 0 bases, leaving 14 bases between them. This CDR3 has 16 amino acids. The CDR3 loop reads CASSFPPVYPNYGYTF. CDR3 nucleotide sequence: TGTGCCAGCAGTTTTCCCCCAGTATATCCTAACTATGGCTACACCTTC.

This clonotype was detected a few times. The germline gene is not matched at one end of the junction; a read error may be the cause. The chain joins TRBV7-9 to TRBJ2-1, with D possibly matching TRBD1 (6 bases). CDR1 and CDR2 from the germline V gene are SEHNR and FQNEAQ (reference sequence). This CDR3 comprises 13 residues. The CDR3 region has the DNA TGTGCCAGCAGCTTGACAGGACACAATAAGCAGTTCTTC. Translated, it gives CASSLTGHNKQFF.

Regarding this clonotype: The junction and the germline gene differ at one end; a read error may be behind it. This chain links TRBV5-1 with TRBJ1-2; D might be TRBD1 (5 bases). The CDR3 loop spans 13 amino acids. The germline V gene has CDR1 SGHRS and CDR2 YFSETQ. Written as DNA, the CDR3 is TGCGCCAGCAGCCGGGACCCCAACTATGGCCACACCTTC. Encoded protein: CASSRDPNYGHTF.

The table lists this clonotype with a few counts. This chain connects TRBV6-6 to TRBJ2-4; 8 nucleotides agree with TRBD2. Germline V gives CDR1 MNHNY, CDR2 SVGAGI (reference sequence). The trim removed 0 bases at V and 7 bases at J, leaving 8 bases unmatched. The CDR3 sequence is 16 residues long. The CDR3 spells CASSYSNRGGYNIQYF. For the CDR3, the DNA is TGTGCCAGCAGTTACTCGAATCGGGGGGGCTATAACATTCAGTACTTC.

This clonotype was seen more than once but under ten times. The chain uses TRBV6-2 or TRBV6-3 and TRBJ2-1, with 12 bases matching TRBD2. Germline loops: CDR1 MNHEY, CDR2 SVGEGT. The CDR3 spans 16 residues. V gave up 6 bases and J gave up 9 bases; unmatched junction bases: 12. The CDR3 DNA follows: TGTGCCAGCAGGGATCACCTAGCGGGGGGGCCAGTTGAGCAGTTCTTC. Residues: CASRDHLAGGPVEQFF.

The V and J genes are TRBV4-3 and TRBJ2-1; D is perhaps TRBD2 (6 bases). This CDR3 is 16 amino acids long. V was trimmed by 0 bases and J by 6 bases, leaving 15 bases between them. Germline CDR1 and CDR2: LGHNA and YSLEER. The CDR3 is CASSQDLVGSLNEQFF. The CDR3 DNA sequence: TGCGCCAGCAGCCAAGATCTCGTCGGGAGCCTCAATGAGCAGTTCTTC.

CDR3 sequence (DNA): TGTGCCAGCAGTGAACCCCTTCCCGCACGAACATCGCGGGATGAGCAGTTCTTC. Protein product: CASSEPLPARTSRDEQFF. The gene calls are TRBV6-1 and TRBJ2-5, with TRBD2 as a possible D gene (5 bases). The J call is uncertain, as TRBJ2-1 better fits the DNA end. The CDR3 length is 18 residues. Germline V lookup: CDR1 MNHNS, CDR2 SASEGT.

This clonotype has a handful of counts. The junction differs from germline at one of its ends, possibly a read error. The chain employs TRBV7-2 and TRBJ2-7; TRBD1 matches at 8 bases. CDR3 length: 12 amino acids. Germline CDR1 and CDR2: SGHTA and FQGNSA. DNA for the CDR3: TGTGCCAGCAGCACTACGGACAGGGTTAAACTCTTC. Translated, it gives CASSTTDRVKLF.

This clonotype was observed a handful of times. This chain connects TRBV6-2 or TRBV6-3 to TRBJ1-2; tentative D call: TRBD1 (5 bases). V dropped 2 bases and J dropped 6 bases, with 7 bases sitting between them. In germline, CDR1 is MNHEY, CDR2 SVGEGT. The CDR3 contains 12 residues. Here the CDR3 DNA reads TGTGCCAGCAGTTACCTGGGGGATGGCTACACCTTC. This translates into CASSYLGDGYTF.

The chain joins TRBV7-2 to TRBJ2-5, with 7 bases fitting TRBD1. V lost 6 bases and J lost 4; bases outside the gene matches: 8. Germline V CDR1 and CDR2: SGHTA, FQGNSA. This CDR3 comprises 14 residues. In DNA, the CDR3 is TGTGCCAGCAGACCAGGGGGATCGGGAGAGACCCAGTACTTC. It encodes CASRPGGSGETQYF.

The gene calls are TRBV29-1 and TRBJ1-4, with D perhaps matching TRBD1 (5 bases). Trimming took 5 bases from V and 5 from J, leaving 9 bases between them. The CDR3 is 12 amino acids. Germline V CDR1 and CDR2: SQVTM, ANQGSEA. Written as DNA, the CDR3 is TGCAGCGTTTTCCAGGGAAATGAAAAACTGTTTTTT. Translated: CSVFQGNEKLFF.

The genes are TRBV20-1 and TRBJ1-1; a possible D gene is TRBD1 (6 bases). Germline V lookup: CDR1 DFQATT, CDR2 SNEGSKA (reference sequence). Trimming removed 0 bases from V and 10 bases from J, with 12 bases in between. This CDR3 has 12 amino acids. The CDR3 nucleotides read TGCAGTGCTAGAGAGCAGGGGCGGGGAGCTTTCTTT. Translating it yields CSAREQGRGAFF.

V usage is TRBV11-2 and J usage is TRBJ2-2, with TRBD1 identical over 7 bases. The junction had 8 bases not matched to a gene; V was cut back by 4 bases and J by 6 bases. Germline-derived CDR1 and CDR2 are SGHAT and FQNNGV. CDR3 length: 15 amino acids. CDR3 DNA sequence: TGTGCCAGCAGCTCAGGGGGAAGGTTCCCCGGGGAGCTGTTTTTT. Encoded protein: CASSSGGRFPGELFF.

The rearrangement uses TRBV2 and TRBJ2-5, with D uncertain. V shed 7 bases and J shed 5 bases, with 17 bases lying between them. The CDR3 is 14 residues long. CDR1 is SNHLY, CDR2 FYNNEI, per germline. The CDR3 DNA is TGTGCCAGCACTCCAGAGAGGTTCTACGAGACCCAGTACTTC. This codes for CASTPERFYETQYF.

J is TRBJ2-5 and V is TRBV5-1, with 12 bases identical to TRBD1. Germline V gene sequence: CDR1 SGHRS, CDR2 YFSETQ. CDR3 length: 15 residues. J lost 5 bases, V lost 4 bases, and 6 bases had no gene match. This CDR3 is CASSAGTGGMETQYF. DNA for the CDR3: TGCGCCAGCAGCGCCGGGACAGGGGGCATGGAGACCCAGTACTTC.

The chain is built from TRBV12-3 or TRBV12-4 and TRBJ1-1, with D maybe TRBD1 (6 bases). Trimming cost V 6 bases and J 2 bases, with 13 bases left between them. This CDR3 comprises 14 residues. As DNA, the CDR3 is TGTGCCAGCAGGTTACGGACAGCCAACACTGAAGCTTTCTTT. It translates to CASRLRTANTEAFF.

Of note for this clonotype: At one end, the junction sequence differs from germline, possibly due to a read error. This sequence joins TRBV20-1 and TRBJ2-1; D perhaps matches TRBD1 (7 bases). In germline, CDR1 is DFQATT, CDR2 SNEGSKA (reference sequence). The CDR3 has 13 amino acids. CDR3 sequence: CSAREGGLKGGAF. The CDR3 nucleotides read TGCAGTGCTAGAGAGGGGGGACTTAAAGGGGGCGCTTTC.

CDR3 nucleotides: TGTGCCAGGGACAGGGCTGGATCTAGTGAGCAGTTCTTC. It is translated as CARDRAGSSEQFF. This chain uses TRBV6-1 with TRBJ2-5; 8 bases align to TRBD1. The closer fit of TRBJ2-1 to the DNA end suggests the J call may be wrong. The CDR3 is made up of 13 amino acids. The germline V gene has CDR1 MNHNS and CDR2 SASEGT.

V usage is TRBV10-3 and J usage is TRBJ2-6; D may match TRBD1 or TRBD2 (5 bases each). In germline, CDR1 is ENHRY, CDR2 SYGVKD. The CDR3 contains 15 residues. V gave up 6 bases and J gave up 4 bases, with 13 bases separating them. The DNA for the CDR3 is TGTGCCATCAGCCCAGGGTCGGGGGGGGCCAACGTCCTGACTTTC. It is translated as CAISPGSGGANVLTF.

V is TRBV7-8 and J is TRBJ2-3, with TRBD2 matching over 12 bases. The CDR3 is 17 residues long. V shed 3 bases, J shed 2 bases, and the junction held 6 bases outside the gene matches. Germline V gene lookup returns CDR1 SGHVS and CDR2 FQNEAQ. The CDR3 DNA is TGTGCCAGCAGCTTTCCAACTAGCGGGGGGACCACAGATACGCAGTATTTT. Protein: CASSFPTSGGTTDTQYF.

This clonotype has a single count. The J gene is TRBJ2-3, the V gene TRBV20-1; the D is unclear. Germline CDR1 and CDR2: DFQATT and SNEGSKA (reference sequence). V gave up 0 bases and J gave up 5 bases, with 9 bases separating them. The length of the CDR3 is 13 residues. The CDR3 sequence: CSARDGAVDTQYF. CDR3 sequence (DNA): TGCAGTGCTAGAGATGGTGCGGTAGATACGCAGTATTTT.